The next 29 T cell receptor beta chains were all read from a single sample in a study of shared clonotypes between healthy human individuals. Clones were sequenced by immunoSEQ multiplex PCR, and TCRdb holds only the in-frame ones, with some missing. The sample holds hundreds of thousands of clones; approximately 95% are singletons and the top ten take about 0.054%. Specimen: naive CD4+ T cells sorted from blood. The subset is: CD45RA+ positively selected. These receptors were taken from a woman aged 25 to 39 in good health.

The chain carries TRBV20-1 and TRBJ2-5; unclear D gene. The J call is doubtful: the DNA matches TRBJ2-7 better. The CDR3 contains 10 residues. Germline V gene sequence: CDR1 DFQATT, CDR2 SNEGSKA (reference sequence). The CDR3 DNA reads TGCAGTGCTTTAAGAAACGAGCAGTACTTC. Encoded protein: CSALRNEQYF.

As DNA, the CDR3 is TGTGCCAGCAGTTTATATAGGTGGGGGACAGGGGAGGACTACGAGCAGTACTTC. This codes for CASSLYRWGTGEDYEQYF. The chain recombines TRBV28 with TRBJ2-7; 10 nucleotides match TRBD1. CDR3 size: 18 residues. Germline V gives CDR1 MDHEN, CDR2 SYDVKM. J lost 3 bases, V lost 1 base, and 12 bases had no gene match.

This clone showed up just once. This chain uses TRBV11-2 with TRBJ2-5; D is ambiguous. Trimming took off 5 bases at V and 5 bases at J, with 12 bases between the two ends. Germline lookup yields CDR1 SGHAT and CDR2 FQNNGV. The length of the CDR3 is 13 residues. The CDR3 reads CASSDGWWETQYF. CDR3 coding DNA: TGTGCCAGCAGCGACGGATGGTGGGAGACCCAGTACTTC.

Turning to this clone: Within the sample, other DNA sequences also encode this same CDR3. V gene TRBV9 combines with J gene TRBJ2-1, with 7 bases that match TRBD2. The CDR3 is 16 residues long. Germline V gene data show CDR1 as SGDLS and CDR2 as YYNGEE. V was pared by 0 bases and J by 0 bases, with 3 bases of the junction left unmatched. In DNA form, the CDR3 reads TGTGCCAGCAGCGTAGCAGGCGGGAGCTCCTACAATGAGCAGTTCTTC. It specifies CASSVAGGSSYNEQFF.

The V and J genes are TRBV30 and TRBJ2-3; a possible D gene is TRBD2 (5 bases). Germline CDR1 and CDR2: GTSNPN and SVGIG (reference sequence). V lost 0 bases and J lost 2, with 12 bases in between. This CDR3 is built from 15 residues. This CDR3 reads CAWSVYSDLTDTQYF. The CDR3 DNA follows: TGTGCCTGGAGTGTATATAGCGACCTCACAGATACGCAGTATTTT.

This clone was observed once. The rearrangement joins TRBV19 to TRBJ2-5; 7 positions match TRBD2. Germline loops: CDR1 LNHDA, CDR2 SQIVND (reference sequence). The ends lost 4 bases at V and 2 bases at J; junction bases unmatched: 7. The CDR3 covers 15 residues. CDR3 residues: CASSTAGTTQETQYF. The CDR3 DNA is TGTGCCAGTAGTACCGCCGGGACTACACAAGAGACCCAGTACTTC.

The V and J genes are TRBV7-3 and TRBJ2-3; 12 bases line up with TRBD2. This CDR3 has 19 residues. Per germline, CDR1 SGHTA and CDR2 FQGTGA. The V gene end was trimmed by 4 bases and the J gene end by 2 bases; junction bases not matched to a gene: 13. CDR3 loop: CASSSPTPGLAGNTDTQYF. CDR3 nucleotides: TGTGCCAGCAGCTCGCCTACACCGGGACTAGCGGGCAACACAGATACGCAGTATTTT.

The V call is TRBV5-1, the J call TRBJ2-2; 10 bases fit TRBD2. Germline V CDR1 and CDR2: SGHRS, YFSETQ. With V trimmed by 0 bases and J by 4 bases, 3 bases remained unmatched. The CDR3 spans 16 residues. In nucleotides, the CDR3 is TGCGCCAGCAGCTTGGGACTAGCGGGTATCACCGGGGAGCTGTTTTTT. Protein product: CASSLGLAGITGELFF.

The CDR3 nucleotides read TGTGCCAGCAGCGAAGTTAGCGGGTTCACAGATACGCAGTATTTT. Translating gives CASSEVSGFTDTQYF. The chain couples TRBV9 to TRBJ2-3; TRBD2 matches at 7 bases. The CDR3 runs 15 residues. Germline V gene data show CDR1 as SGDLS and CDR2 as YYNGEE. With V trimmed by 3 bases and J by 2 bases, 6 bases remained unmatched.

The rearrangement uses TRBV6-5 and TRBJ2-3, with 8 bases lining up with TRBD2. Germline V gene sequence: CDR1 MNHEY, CDR2 SVGAGI. The J segment lost 3 bases and the V segment lost 5 bases, leaving 7 bases of the junction unmatched. CDR3 size: 15 residues. CDR3 DNA: TGTGCCAGCAGTCAGACGGGAGGGTGGACAGATACGCAGTATTTT. It translates to CASSQTGGWTDTQYF.

This clone is a singleton in its sample. The J gene is TRBJ2-6, the V gene TRBV19; TRBD2 might be the D (5 bases). This CDR3 has 15 amino acids. Germline lookup yields CDR1 LNHDA and CDR2 SQIVND (reference sequence). V gave up 4 bases and J gave up 1 base, with 8 bases separating them. In DNA, the CDR3 is TGTGCCAGTAGTACCGGGATTTCTGGGGCCAACGTCCTGACTTTC. Protein: CASSTGISGANVLTF.

V gene TRBV4-1 combines with J gene TRBJ1-4; D not certain. The CDR3 extends over 15 amino acids. Trimming stripped 0 bases from V and 0 bases from J, with 5 bases between. In germline, CDR1 is MGHRA, CDR2 YSYEKL. The CDR3: CASSQDLTTNEKLFF. For the CDR3, the DNA is TGCGCCAGCAGCCAAGATCTGACAACTAATGAAAAACTGTTTTTT.

This CDR3 is CASSSTTLYEQFF. Written as DNA, the CDR3 is TGTGCCAGCAGCTCCACGACCCTGTATGAGCAGTTCTTC. The rearrangement links TRBV7-9 to TRBJ2-1; D remains unclear. The V gene's germline CDR1 is SEHNR and CDR2 FQNEAQ (reference sequence). The CDR3 has 13 amino acids. Trimming pared 4 bases from V and 8 bases from J, leaving 12 bases between.

This chain uses TRBV11-2 with TRBJ2-5; D is ambiguous. Germline-derived CDR1 and CDR2 are SGHAT and FQNNGV. V shed 3 bases and J shed 10 bases, with 15 bases lying between them. The CDR3 runs to 13 residues. The CDR3, as DNA: TGTGCCAGCAGCTTGTCAGCCCAGCGAGGCCAGTACTTC. Its translation is CASSLSAQRGQYF.

The CDR3 here is CASSSPSGRGTGELFF. Written as DNA, the CDR3 is TGTGCCAGCAGTTCCCCTAGCGGGAGAGGGACCGGGGAGCTGTTTTTT. The chain joins TRBV28 to TRBJ2-2, with 10 bases identical to TRBD2. J lost 5 bases, V lost 4 bases, and 7 bases had no gene match. Germline lookup yields CDR1 MDHEN and CDR2 SYDVKM. The CDR3 is 16 amino acids.

The genes are TRBV4-1 and TRBJ1-2, with D hard to call. CDR1 and CDR2 from the germline V gene are MGHRA and YSYEKL. The CDR3 consists of 15 residues. Between the trimmed V and J ends, which lost 1 base and 6 bases, there was a span of 15 bases. Here the CDR3 reads CASSQGWVGSHGYTF. CDR3 DNA sequence: TGCGCCAGCAGCCAAGGTTGGGTAGGATCCCATGGCTACACCTTC.

The chain joins TRBV19 to TRBJ1-2; a possible D gene is TRBD1 (5 bases). The germline CDR1 and CDR2 sequences are LNHDA and SQIVND (reference sequence). V dropped 7 bases and J dropped 4 bases, with 19 bases sitting between them. The CDR3 totals 15 residues. CDR3 nucleotides: TGTGCCAGTAACCCAATCTGGACAAAGGGCTATGGCTACACCTTC. It is translated as CASNPIWTKGYGYTF.

The CDR3 nucleotides read TGTGCCAGCAGCGCCAGTCTAGCGGGAGCCTCCGGGGAGCTGTTTTTT. Its translation: CASSASLAGASGELFF. The chain has TRBV11-2 and TRBJ2-2; TRBD2 matches at 10 bases. With 5 bases clipped from V and 6 bases from J, the junction kept 9 bases outside the gene matches. The CDR3 is made up of 16 amino acids. CDR1 and CDR2 from the germline V gene are SGHAT and FQNNGV.

The chain couples TRBV6-1 to TRBJ1-5; D not certain. The CDR3 spans 14 residues. The ends were cut back, 7 bases at V and 4 bases at J, with 14 bases in the middle. The germline gives CDR1 MNHNS, CDR2 SASEGT. The CDR3 region is CASTTPDLNQPQHF. The CDR3 coding sequence is TGTGCCAGCACCACGCCAGACCTGAATCAGCCCCAGCATTTT.

The chain is built from TRBV6-6 and TRBJ2-2; D remains ambiguous. The CDR3 sequence is 12 residues long. The V end was cut by 6 bases, the J end by 2 bases, with 4 bases between. Germline-derived CDR1 and CDR2 are MNHNY and SVGAGI (reference sequence). The CDR3 DNA reads TGTGCCAGCAGAGTAAACACCGGGGAGCTGTTTTTT. It specifies CASRVNTGELFF.

Concerning this clone itself: This sample also contains other DNA sequences that code for the same CDR3. The chain has TRBV6-5 and TRBJ1-2, with TRBD1 as a possible D gene (5 bases). There are 15 residues in the CDR3. From germline, CDR1 is MNHEY and CDR2 SVGAGI. V lost 0 bases and J lost 2, with 10 bases in between. DNA of the CDR3: TGTGCCAGCAGTTACTCTGGGACGGCAAACTATGGCTACACCTTC. Amino acids: CASSYSGTANYGYTF.

The chain carries TRBV27 and TRBJ2-7; weak D call: TRBD1 (6 bases). The CDR3 totals 15 residues. Germline-derived CDR1 and CDR2 are MNHEY and SMNVEV (reference sequence). V was shortened by 6 bases and J by 2 bases, with 17 bases between the two germline ends. In nucleotides, the CDR3 is TGTGCCAGCAGCCTCCAGGGACACCACCCCTACGAGCAGTACTTC. Its translation is CASSLQGHHPYEQYF.

CDR3: CASSPGLAGEETSYEQYF. The CDR3 bases are TGTGCCAGTAGTCCGGGACTAGCGGGAGAGGAGACTTCCTACGAGCAGTACTTC. The chain carries TRBV19 and TRBJ2-7, with 14 bases aligning to TRBD2. Germline V CDR1 and CDR2: LNHDA, SQIVND (reference sequence). J was trimmed by 1 base and V by 5 bases; bases with no gene match: 10. This CDR3 comprises 18 residues.

The genes are TRBV5-1 and TRBJ2-6; TRBD1 matches 8 bases. The germline gives CDR1 SGHRS, CDR2 YFSETQ. Germline trimming cut 5 bases from V and 9 bases from J; bases unmatched to any gene: 10. The CDR3 is made up of 15 amino acids. CDR3: CASSRPRDRHNVLTF. CDR3 DNA: TGCGCCAGCAGTCGACCCAGGGACAGGCACAACGTCCTGACTTTC.

CDR3 loop: CASSPHIPPRGMNSPLHF. The CDR3 bases are TGTGCCAGCAGTCCCCATATTCCCCCACGGGGGATGAATTCACCCCTCCACTTT. The rearrangement links TRBV28 to TRBJ1-6; a possible D gene is TRBD1 (5 bases). Trimming stripped 5 bases from V and 7 bases from J, with 24 bases between. CDR1 is MDHEN, CDR2 SYDVKM, per germline. The CDR3 runs 18 residues.

This rearrangement joins TRBV18 to TRBJ2-1; D not resolved. Germline V gene lookup returns CDR1 KGHSH and CDR2 LQKENI. The ends were cut back, 3 bases at V and 1 base at J, with 10 bases in the middle. The CDR3 runs 15 residues. The CDR3 spells CASSPLGGSYNEQFF. The CDR3 region has the DNA TGTGCCAGCTCACCGTTGGGTGGGTCCTACAATGAGCAGTTCTTC.

The genes are TRBV2 and TRBJ2-5, with 8 bases identical to TRBD2. Trimming removed 4 bases from V and 1 base from J; junction bases left unmatched: 5. The CDR3 length is 15 residues. Germline V gives CDR1 SNHLY, CDR2 FYNNEI. CDR3 in amino acids: CASSGVAGPQETQYF. CDR3 nucleotide sequence: TGTGCCAGCAGTGGAGTAGCGGGGCCCCAAGAGACCCAGTACTTC. The variable domain in full, with the rest retrieved from reference TRBV2 and TRBJ2-5, is EPEVTQTPSHQVTQMGQEVILRCVPISNHLYFYWYRQILGQKVEFLVSFYNNEISEKSEIFDDQFSVERPDGSNFTLKIRSTKLEDSAMYFCASSGVAGPQETQYFGPGTRLLVL.

J is TRBJ2-3 and V is TRBV9; the match to TRBD2 covers 14 bases. V was pared by 0 bases and J by 2 bases, with 2 bases of the junction left unmatched. Germline V gives CDR1 SGDLS, CDR2 YYNGEE. The CDR3 contains 17 residues. Here the CDR3 reads CASSVGLAGGFTDTQYF. As DNA, the CDR3 is TGTGCCAGCAGCGTAGGACTAGCGGGAGGGTTCACAGATACGCAGTATTTT.

The chain uses TRBV19 and TRBJ2-5; TRBD1 matches at 12 bases. V trimming: 5 bases; J trimming: 1 base; junction bases outside the gene matches: 5. The CDR3 length is 16 residues. Germline V gene sequence: CDR1 LNHDA, CDR2 SQIVND (reference sequence). CDR3 protein: CASSVGTGGPQETQYF. The CDR3 DNA reads as TGTGCCAGTAGTGTTGGGACAGGGGGCCCCCAAGAGACCCAGTACTTC.